Below, one TCR beta chain is given with its context. One end of the junction fails to match germline, which may point to a read error. The CDR3 has 16 residues. The germline gives CDR1 DFQATT, CDR2 SNEGSKA (reference sequence). Genomic DNA constituted the template upon which TCR beta VDJ and CDR3 profiling was performed. MiXCR, run by TCRdb on the reads, gives a single entry per CDR3 protein. The table includes 180,000 or so distinct CDR3 sequences, roughly 50% detected once. These data originate in a study of CD8+CD57+ T cells in acquired aplastic anemia. Sequenced patients had shown CD8+CD57+ cell expansion by flow cytometry.

The material sequenced was sorted CD4+, CD8+, or CD8+CD57+ T cells (not recorded which) from PBMCs. This rearrangement joins TRBV20-1 to TRBJ2-1; the match to TRBD2 covers 11 bases. The source of this sequence is a human donor with aplastic anemia. The CDR3 here is CSAVTSGTEGHNEQLF. The CDR3 nucleotides read TGCAGTGCTGTGACTAGCGGGACTGAGGGACACAATGAGCAGCTCTTC.